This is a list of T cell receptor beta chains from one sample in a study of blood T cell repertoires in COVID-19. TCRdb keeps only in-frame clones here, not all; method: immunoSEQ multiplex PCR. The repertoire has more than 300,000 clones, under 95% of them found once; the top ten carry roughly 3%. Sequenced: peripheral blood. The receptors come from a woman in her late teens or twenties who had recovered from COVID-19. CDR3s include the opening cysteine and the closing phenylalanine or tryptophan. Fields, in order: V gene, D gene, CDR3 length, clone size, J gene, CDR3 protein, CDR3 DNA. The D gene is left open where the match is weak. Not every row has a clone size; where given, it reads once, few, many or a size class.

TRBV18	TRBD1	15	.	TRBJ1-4	CASSQNRGLREKLFF	TGTGCCAGCTCACAAAACAGGGGCCTTAGGGAAAAACTGTTTTTT
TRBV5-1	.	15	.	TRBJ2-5	CATTTGNPTRETQYF	TGCGCCACCACTACAGGGAACCCCACCAGGGAGACCCAGTACTTC
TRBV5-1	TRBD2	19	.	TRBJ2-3	CASSLGGGGSGLSTDTQYF	TGCGCCAGCAGCTTGGGTGGTGGCGGGAGTGGTCTTAGCACAGATACGCAGTATTTT
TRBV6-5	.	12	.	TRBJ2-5	CASSRDQETQYF	TGTGCCAGCAGCCGAGACCAAGAGACCCAGTACTTC
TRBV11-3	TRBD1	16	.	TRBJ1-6	CASSAQSTGTNSPLHF	TGTGCCAGCAGCGCCCAGTCGACAGGGACAAATTCACCCCTCCACTTT
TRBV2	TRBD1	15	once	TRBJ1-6	CASSETTGAGSPLHF	TGTGCCAGCAGTGAAACTACAGGGGCCGGATCACCCCTCCACTTT
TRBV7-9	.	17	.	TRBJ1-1	CASSSRDTGRIGTEAFF	TGTGCCAGCAGCTCGCGGGACACCGGGAGGATCGGCACTGAAGCTTTCTTT
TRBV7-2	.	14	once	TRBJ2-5	CASSLGPPGETQYF	TGTGCCAGCAGCTTAGGCCCCCCAGGCGAGACCCAGTACTTC
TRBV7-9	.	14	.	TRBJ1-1	CASSLGRGTFEAFF	TGTGCCAGCAGCTTAGGCAGGGGAACATTTGAAGCTTTCTTT
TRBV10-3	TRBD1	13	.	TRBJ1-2	CAITMGQGNGYTF	TGTGCCATCACCATGGGACAGGGAAATGGCTACACCTTC
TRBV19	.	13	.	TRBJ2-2	CASSNKGAGELFF	TGTGCCAGTAGTAATAAGGGGGCCGGGGAGCTGTTTTTT
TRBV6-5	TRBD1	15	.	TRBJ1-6	CASSYSRTGGSPLHF	TGTGCCAGCAGTTACTCTAGGACAGGGGGATCACCCCTCCACTTT
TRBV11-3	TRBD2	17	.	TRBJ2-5	CASSPTQPSGSGETQYF	TGTGCCAGCAGCCCTACCCAACCTAGCGGGAGTGGAGAGACCCAGTACTTC
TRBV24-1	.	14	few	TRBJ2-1	CATSGRGDVDEQFF	TGTGCCACCTCGGGCAGGGGAGATGTCGATGAGCAGTTCTTC
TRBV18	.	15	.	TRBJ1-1	CATKTGGDATSEAFF	TGTGCCACCAAGACCGGGGGTGACGCTACCTCTGAAGCTTTCTTT
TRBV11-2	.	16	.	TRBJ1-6	CASSFRDRSDNSPLHF	TGTGCCAGCAGCTTCCGTGACAGATCCGATAATTCACCCCTCCACTTT
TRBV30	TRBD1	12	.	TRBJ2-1	CAWSETGDEQFF	TGTGCCTGGAGTGAGACAGGGGATGAGCAGTTCTTC
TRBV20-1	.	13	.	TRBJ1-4	CSASPRGNEKLFF	TGCAGTGCTAGTCCCAGGGGTAATGAAAAACTGTTTTTT
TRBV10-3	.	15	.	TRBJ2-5	CAIRVGSGKGETQYF	TGTGCCATCAGGGTCGGGTCAGGCAAGGGGGAGACCCAGTACTTC
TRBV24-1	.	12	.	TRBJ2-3	CATSDFGETQYF	TGTGCCACCAGTGATTTTGGGGAGACGCAGTATTTT
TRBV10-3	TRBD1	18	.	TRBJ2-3	CAIKGQGRLGSLGDTQYF	TGTGCCATCAAGGGACAGGGGAGGCTCGGGAGCCTGGGAGATACGCAGTATTTT
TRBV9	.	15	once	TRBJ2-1	CASSPMTAAYNEQFF	TGTGCCAGCAGCCCTATGACTGCGGCCTACAATGAGCAGTTCTTC
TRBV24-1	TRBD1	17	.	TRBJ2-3	CATSDRWGQGATDTQYF	TGTGCCACCAGTGACCGTTGGGGACAGGGGGCGACAGATACGCAGTATTTT
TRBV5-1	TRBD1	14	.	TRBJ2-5	CASSGTGGQETQYF	TGCGCCAGCAGCGGAACAGGGGGCCAAGAGACCCAGTACTTC
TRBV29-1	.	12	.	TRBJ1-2	CSVTDRNYGYTF	TGCAGCGTCACGGACAGAAACTATGGCTACACCTTC
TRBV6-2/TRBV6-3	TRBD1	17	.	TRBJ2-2	CASSPTGGLTNTGELFF	TGTGCCAGCAGCCCGACAGGGGGCCTAACGAACACCGGGGAGCTGTTTTTT
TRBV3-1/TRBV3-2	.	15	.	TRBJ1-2	CASSQGPGENYGYTF	TGTGCCAGCAGCCAAGGCCCGGGAGAAAACTATGGCTACACCTTC
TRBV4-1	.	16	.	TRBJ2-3	CASSQDLAGYTDTQYF	TGCGCCAGCAGCCAAGATCTGGCGGGGTACACAGATACGCAGTATTTT
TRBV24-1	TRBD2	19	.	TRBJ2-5	CATSDFSLAGVLLRQTQYF	TGTGCCACCAGTGATTTTTCACTAGCGGGAGTACTTCTCCGGCAGACCCAGTACTTC
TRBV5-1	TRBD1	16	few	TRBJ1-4	CASSSEEGGLGEKLFF	TGCGCCAGCAGCTCCGAAGAAGGGGGCTTAGGAGAAAAACTGTTTTTT
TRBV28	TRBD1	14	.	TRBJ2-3	CASSSGQQTDTQYF	TGTGCCAGCAGTTCGGGACAGCAAACAGATACGCAGTATTTT
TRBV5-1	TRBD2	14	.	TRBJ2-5	CASSLSGDQETQYF	TGCGCCAGCAGCCTTAGCGGGGACCAAGAGACCCAGTACTTC
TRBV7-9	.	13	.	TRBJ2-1	CASSPDGGDEQFF	TGTGCCAGCAGCCCAGATGGGGGCGATGAGCAGTTCTTC
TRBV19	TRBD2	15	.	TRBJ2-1	CASRRTSGTLNEQFF	TGTGCCAGTAGACGAACTAGCGGGACCCTCAATGAGCAGTTCTTC
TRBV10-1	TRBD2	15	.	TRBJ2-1	CASSVGTSGINGQFF	TGCGCCAGCAGTGTCGGTACTAGCGGGATCAACGGGCAGTTCTTC